This passage covers 23 T cell receptor beta chains from one sample sequenced in a study of cytomegalovirus exposure and HLA in healthy donors. PCR amplification relied on 60 Vbeta primers (plus 13 Jbeta primers). Assay: immunoSEQ multiplex PCR; the TCRdb copy retains only in-frame clones and omits some. The sample shows around 97,000 clones, roughly a tenth of them seen only once. The specimen was PBMCs. Every receptor here comes from a man between 50 and 59 years old in good health and CMV-seropositive.

This chain uses TRBV28 with TRBJ1-1, with D uncertain. The CDR3 extends over 11 amino acids. Germline CDR1 reads MDHEN; CDR2 reads SYDVKM. V was clipped by 6 bases and J by 10 bases, with 12 bases between them. CDR3 in amino acids: CASSTTLGAFF. In nucleotides, the CDR3 is TGTGCCAGCAGCACGACTCTCGGAGCTTTCTTT.

The V gene is TRBV5-6, the J gene TRBJ1-1, with a tentative D call TRBD1 (6 bases). Per the germline V gene, CDR1 is SGHDT and CDR2 is YYEEEE. This CDR3 contains 13 residues. V lost 5 bases and J 5 bases, leaving 13 bases between the germline ends. Written as DNA, the CDR3 is TGTGCCAGCAGGTGGGGAGGGGGAACTGAAGCTTTCTTT. Translation gives CASRWGGGTEAFF. Full variable domain (rest looked up from reference TRBV5-6 and TRBJ1-1): DAGVTQSPTHLIKTRGQQVTLRCSPKSGHDTVSWYQQALGQGPQFIFQYYEEEERQRGNFPDRFSGHQFPNYSSELNVNALLLGDSALYLCASRWGGGTEAFFGQGTRLTVV.

The sample holds many counts of this clone. The chain employs TRBV7-9 and TRBJ1-1; no clear D. Germline CDR1 is SEHNR and CDR2 is FQNEAQ (reference sequence). This CDR3 contains 16 residues. V was cut by 7 bases and J by 4 bases, with 22 bases left in between. CDR3 in amino acids: CASTPVPEGGRTEAFF. The CDR3 region has the DNA TGTGCCAGCACCCCAGTACCCGAGGGCGGGCGCACTGAAGCTTTCTTT.

The chain joins TRBV6-5 to TRBJ1-1, with TRBD1 matching 7 bases. The CDR3 totals 14 residues. Trimming at V came to 5 bases and at J to 4 bases, leaving 7 bases not matched to a gene. Germline CDR1 reads MNHEY; CDR2 reads SVGAGI. CDR3 sequence reads: CASSQRQGSTEAFF. CDR3 sequence (DNA): TGTGCCAGCAGTCAACGACAGGGAAGCACTGAAGCTTTCTTT.

This clone showed up just a few times. The chain joins TRBV6-6 to TRBJ1-1; D is uncertain. In germline, CDR1 is MNHNY, CDR2 SVGAGI (reference sequence). Trimming removed 4 bases from V and 1 base from J, with 4 bases in between. The CDR3 sequence is 12 residues long. As DNA, the CDR3 is TGTGCCAGCAGTTTGGCGAACACTGAAGCTTTCTTT. Translated, it gives CASSLANTEAFF.

The chain combines TRBV9 with TRBJ1-3; no reliable D call. This CDR3 has 16 amino acids. Trimming took 0 bases from V and 4 from J, leaving 14 bases between them. Germline CDR1 reads SGDLS; CDR2 reads YYNGEE. The CDR3 nucleotides read TGTGCCAGCAGCGTAGTGTCGTCGGGATCGGGAAACACCATATATTTT. Translating it yields CASSVVSSGSGNTIYF.

This clone was counted between two and nine times. The V and J genes are TRBV2 and TRBJ1-2; TRBD1 agrees at 9 bases. Germline V gives CDR1 SNHLY, CDR2 FYNNEI. V was pared by 6 bases and J by 3 bases, with 2 bases of the junction left unmatched. CDR3 length: 13 amino acids. The CDR3: CASRQGADYGYTF. CDR3 DNA: TGTGCCAGCAGACAGGGGGCGGACTATGGCTACACCTTC.

This clone was detected only a few times. V is TRBV7-9 and J is TRBJ2-1, with 7 positions matching TRBD2. V was clipped by 0 bases and J by 5 bases; unmatched bases: 7. The CDR3 is 16 amino acids. The germline CDR1 and CDR2 sequences are SEHNR and FQNEAQ (reference sequence). CDR3 amino acids: CASSLAPGLSNNEQFF. CDR3 nucleotide sequence: TGTGCCAGCAGCTTAGCCCCGGGACTAAGCAACAATGAGCAGTTCTTC.

This clone was seen a handful of times. The J gene is TRBJ1-6, the V gene TRBV5-1; maybe TRBD1 (5 bases). Germline CDR1 reads SGHRS; CDR2 reads YFSETQ. The CDR3 totals 16 residues. V lost 4 bases to trimming and J lost 7 bases, with 18 bases between them. CDR3: CASSRGLPDGNSPLHF. The DNA for the CDR3 is TGCGCCAGCAGCCGGGGACTCCCGGATGGGAATTCACCCCTCCACTTT.

This clone was seen more than once but under ten times. The chain links TRBV5-1 to TRBJ2-7; 9 nucleotides line up with TRBD1. V was pared by 4 bases and J by 2 bases, with 4 bases of the junction left unmatched. Germline lookup yields CDR1 SGHRS and CDR2 YFSETQ. This CDR3 region has 14 residues. The CDR3 bases are TGCGCCAGCAGCCCACAGGGGGCCCCCTACGAGCAGTACTTC. This sequence encodes CASSPQGAPYEQYF.

This clone was counted only a few times. The CDR3 region has the DNA TGTGCCAGCAGCTTACAGGCGAACACTGAAGCTTTCTTT. Protein sequence: CASSLQANTEAFF. V gene TRBV7-2 combines with J gene TRBJ1-1; D uncertain. Trimming took off 2 bases at V and 1 base at J, with 5 bases between the two ends. The CDR3 has 13 residues. Germline V lookup: CDR1 SGHTA, CDR2 FQGNSA.

The chain carries TRBV4-2 and TRBJ2-5; 8 positions match TRBD2. The V gene's germline CDR1 is LGHNA and CDR2 YNFKEQ. This CDR3 comprises 19 residues. Trimming took 0 bases from V and 1 from J; bases not matched to a gene: 13. This CDR3 reads CASSQDASRSGNPQETQYF. The CDR3 DNA follows: TGTGCCAGCAGCCAAGATGCTTCCCGTAGCGGGAACCCCCAAGAGACCCAGTACTTC.

The chain carries TRBV4-1 and TRBJ2-5; 12 bases fit TRBD2. Trimming cost V 1 base and J 5 bases; bases outside gene matches: 20. Germline loops: CDR1 MGHRA, CDR2 YSYEKL. The CDR3 consists of 21 residues. The CDR3 loop reads CASSQAAGSRLTSGGRETQYF. Written as DNA, the CDR3 is TGCGCCAGCAGCCAAGCCGCCGGCAGTCGGTTGACTAGCGGGGGTAGGGAGACCCAGTACTTC.

The J gene is TRBJ2-4, the V gene TRBV9; no definite D call. Trimming removed 2 bases from V and 0 bases from J, with 15 bases in between. This CDR3 comprises 17 residues. Looked up from germline, CDR1 is SGDLS and CDR2 is YYNGEE. Here the CDR3 reads CASSVSQYARAKNIQYF. CDR3 sequence (DNA): TGTGCCAGCAGCGTCTCTCAGTATGCCCGAGCCAAAAACATTCAGTACTTC. The whole variable domain, remainder taken from reference TRBV9 and TRBJ2-4, is DSGVTQTPKHLITATGQRVTLRCSPRSGDLSVYWYQQSLDQGLQFLIQYYNGEERAKGNILERFSAQQFPDLHSELNLSSLELGDSALYFCASSVSQYARAKNIQYFGAGTRLSVL.

This rearrangement joins TRBV28 to TRBJ2-4; the D gene is possibly TRBD1 (6 bases). With 3 bases removed from V and 3 bases from J, the gap between germline ends came to 18 bases. The length of the CDR3 is 17 residues. Germline values: CDR1 MDHEN, CDR2 SYDVKM. CDR3 sequence: CASSFKSPGDGKNIQYF. CDR3 bases: TGTGCCAGCAGTTTTAAATCTCCAGGGGACGGCAAAAACATTCAGTACTTC.

With respect to this clone: Other DNA sequences in this sample translate to the same CDR3. The chain carries TRBV29-1 and TRBJ2-3; D call uncertain. Germline CDR1 and CDR2: SQVTM and ANQGSEA. This CDR3 has 10 residues. Trimming cost V 6 bases and J 3 bases, with 4 bases left between them. CDR3 loop: CSVSTDTQYF. CDR3 nucleotides: TGCAGCGTCTCGACAGATACGCAGTATTTT.

This clone was seen only a few times. V usage is TRBV29-1 and J usage is TRBJ1-5; 7 bases are shared with TRBD1. This CDR3 region has 14 residues. Trimming took 4 bases from V and 7 from J; bases not matched to a gene: 10. Looked up from germline, CDR1 is SQVTM and CDR2 is ANQGSEA. CDR3 in DNA: TGCAGCGTTGGGGACAGAGAAAACCGACAGCCCCAGCATTTT. This encodes CSVGDRENRQPQHF.

This clone was detected only a few times. The chain's CDR3 is CASSSRTSGGSYNEQFF. The CDR3 nucleotides are TGTGCCAGCAGTTCCCGGACTAGCGGAGGCTCCTACAATGAGCAGTTCTTC. This chain uses TRBV27 with TRBJ2-1, with TRBD2 identical over 10 bases. Germline CDR1 reads MNHEY; CDR2 reads SMNVEV (reference sequence). The CDR3 length is 17 residues. V gave up 4 bases and J gave up 0 bases; unmatched junction bases: 6.

This clone was seen a few times. The V gene is TRBV9, the J gene TRBJ2-1; maybe TRBD1 (6 bases). Germline V CDR1 and CDR2: SGDLS, YYNGEE. The CDR3 is 12 amino acids. Between the trimmed V and J ends, which lost 7 bases and 4 bases, there was a span of 9 bases. The CDR3 sequence: CASGDIYNEQFF. The CDR3 region has the DNA TGTGCCAGCGGGGACATTTACAATGAGCAGTTCTTC.

This clone showed up just a few times. The rearrangement uses TRBV28 and TRBJ2-7; D gene ambiguous. V lost 4 bases, J lost 3 bases, and 10 bases lay in between. The CDR3 extends over 13 amino acids. CDR1 is MDHEN and CDR2 is SYDVKM in the germline V gene. CDR3 bases: TGTGCCAGCAGTTCCCAGAATTACTACGAGCAGTACTTC. This sequence encodes CASSSQNYYEQYF.

This chain connects TRBV9 to TRBJ2-7; TRBD1 matches at 8 bases. V lost 0 bases, J lost 6 bases, and 5 bases stayed unmatched. CDR1 and CDR2 (germline): SGDLS, YYNGEE. This CDR3 has 14 amino acids. The CDR3 DNA is TGTGCCAGCAGCGTAGGCCAGGGGGCAACCGAGCAGTACTTC. It translates to CASSVGQGATEQYF.

This clone was observed a handful of times. This chain uses TRBV7-2 with TRBJ2-5, with 12 bases lining up with TRBD1. CDR3 length: 14 residues. CDR1 is SGHTA and CDR2 is FQGNSA in the germline V gene. V gave up 5 bases and J gave up 5 bases; unmatched junction bases: 3. The CDR3 loop reads CASSRDRGLETQYF. The CDR3 DNA reads TGTGCCAGCAGCCGGGACAGGGGGCTTGAGACCCAGTACTTC.

This clone has more than one count but fewer than ten. The V and J genes are TRBV11-1 and TRBJ1-1; 9 bases map to TRBD1. In germline, CDR1 is SGHAT, CDR2 FQDESV (reference sequence). This CDR3 spans 17 amino acids. The V and J ends lost 6 bases and 2 bases, in that order; junction bases with no gene match: 13. CDR3 region: CASRTGTGKLGNTEAFF. DNA of the CDR3: TGTGCCAGCAGAACCGGGACAGGGAAGTTGGGAAACACTGAAGCTTTCTTT.